The clone carrying this T cell receptor beta chain was counted once. Its antigen is still unknown. This sample was taken from a study of OX40 agonist ivuxolimab in advanced cancers. Study in general: Prior checkpoint blockade (anti-PD-1, anti-PD-L1 or anti-CTLA-4) was permitted; about 40% had it. Study results and limitations: CD4+ and CD8+ blood T cells expanded clonally by week 6 at 0.1 to 3.0 mg/kg. Relative to CD4+ cells, CD8+ T cells on average had more expanded clones.

Some clones are missing from TCRdb's copy, which holds only in-frame ones; the method was immunoSEQ multiplex PCR. The data show 8,500 to 13,000 clones, about 74% seen once. The CDR3 has 15 amino acids. Germline values: CDR1 SGDLS, CDR2 YYNGEE. V lost 0 bases, J lost 6 bases, and 5 bases stayed unmatched. The source was CD4+ or CD8+ T cells sorted from blood, collected in a trial of the OX40 agonist ivuxolimab. This sequence was found in an adult with an advanced solid tumor such as melanoma, head and neck, liver or kidney cancer. The J gene is TRBJ1-1, the V gene TRBV9; 10 bases map to TRBD1. CDR3 protein: CASSVGGTGESEAFF. For the CDR3, the DNA is TGTGCCAGCAGCGTAGGTGGGACAGGGGAATCTGAAGCTTTCTTT.